The TCR beta chain described here comes from a study of blood T cell repertoires in COVID-19. Study as a whole: Both acute and convalescent COVID-19 samples were obtained from the United States, Italy and Spain. The analysed material was cDNA or gDNA that came from T cells, B-cell-depleted T cells, or PBMCs.

V was clipped by 5 bases and J by 4 bases, with 12 bases between them. From germline, CDR1 is LNHDA and CDR2 SQIVND (reference sequence). CDR3 length: 14 residues. Some clones are missing from TCRdb's copy, which holds only in-frame ones; the method was immunoSEQ multiplex PCR. The table lists around 140,000 clones, about three quarters of them singletons. Sequenced: peripheral blood. The receptor was derived from a man aged 45 to 65 with acute or convalescent COVID-19. The chain combines TRBV19 with TRBJ2-4; possibly TRBD2 for D (6 bases). This CDR3 reads CASSSGGTKNIQYF. CDR3 DNA: TGTGCCAGTAGTTCTGGGGGGACGAAAAACATTCAGTACTTC.